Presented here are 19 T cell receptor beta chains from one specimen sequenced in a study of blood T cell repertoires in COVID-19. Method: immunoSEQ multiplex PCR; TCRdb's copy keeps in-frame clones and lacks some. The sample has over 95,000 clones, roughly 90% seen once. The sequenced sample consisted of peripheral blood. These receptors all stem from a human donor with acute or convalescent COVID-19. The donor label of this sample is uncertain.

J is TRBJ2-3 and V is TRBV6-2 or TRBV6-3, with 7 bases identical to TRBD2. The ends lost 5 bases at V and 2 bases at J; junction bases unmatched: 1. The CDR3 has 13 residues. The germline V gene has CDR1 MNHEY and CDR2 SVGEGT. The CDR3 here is CASSLAVTDTQYF. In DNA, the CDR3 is TGTGCCAGCAGTCTAGCGGTCACAGATACGCAGTATTTT.

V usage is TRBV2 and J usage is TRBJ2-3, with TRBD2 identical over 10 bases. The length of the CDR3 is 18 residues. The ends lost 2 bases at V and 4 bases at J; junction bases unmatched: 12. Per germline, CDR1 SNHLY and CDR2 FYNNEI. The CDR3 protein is CASSERASGGASADTQYF. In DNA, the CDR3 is TGTGCCAGCAGTGAACGTGCGAGCGGGGGGGCCTCAGCAGATACGCAGTATTTT.

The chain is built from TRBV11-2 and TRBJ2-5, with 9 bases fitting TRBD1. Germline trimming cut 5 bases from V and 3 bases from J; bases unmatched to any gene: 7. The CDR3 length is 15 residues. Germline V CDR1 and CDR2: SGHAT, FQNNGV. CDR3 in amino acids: CASSPPGQGEETQYF. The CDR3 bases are TGTGCCAGCAGCCCTCCGGGACAGGGAGAAGAGACCCAGTACTTC.

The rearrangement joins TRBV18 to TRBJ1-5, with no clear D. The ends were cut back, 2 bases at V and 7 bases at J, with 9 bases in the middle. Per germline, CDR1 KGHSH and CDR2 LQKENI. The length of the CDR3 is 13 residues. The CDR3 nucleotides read TGTGCCAGCTCACCATCAGACTACCAGCCCCAGCATTTT. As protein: CASSPSDYQPQHF.

CDR3 in DNA: TGTGCCAGTAGTATCTTGTCGGGAAACACTGAAGCTTTCTTT. This translates into CASSILSGNTEAFF. The J gene is TRBJ1-1, the V gene TRBV19; D gene uncertain. Germline CDR1 LNHDA, CDR2 SQIVND (reference sequence). Trimming pared 3 bases from V and 2 bases from J, leaving 10 bases between. This CDR3 comprises 14 residues.

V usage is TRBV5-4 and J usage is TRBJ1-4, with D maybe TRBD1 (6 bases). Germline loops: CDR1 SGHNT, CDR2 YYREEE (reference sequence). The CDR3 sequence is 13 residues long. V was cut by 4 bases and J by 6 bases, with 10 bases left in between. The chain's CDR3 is CASSQGMDEKLFF. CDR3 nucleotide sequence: TGTGCCAGCAGCCAGGGGATGGATGAAAAACTGTTTTTT.

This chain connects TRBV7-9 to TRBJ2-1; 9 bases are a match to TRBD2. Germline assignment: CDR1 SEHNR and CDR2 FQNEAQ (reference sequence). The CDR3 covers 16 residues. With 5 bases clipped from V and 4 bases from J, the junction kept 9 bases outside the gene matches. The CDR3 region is CASSQSGGGAYNEQFF. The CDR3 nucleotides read TGTGCCAGCAGCCAATCCGGCGGGGGGGCTTACAATGAGCAGTTCTTC.

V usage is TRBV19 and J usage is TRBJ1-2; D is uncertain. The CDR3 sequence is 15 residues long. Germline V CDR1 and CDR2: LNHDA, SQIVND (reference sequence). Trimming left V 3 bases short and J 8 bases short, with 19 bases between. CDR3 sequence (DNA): TGTGCCAGTAGTATTGAGCAGACCCATCCGGGGGGCTACACCTTC. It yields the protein CASSIEQTHPGGYTF.

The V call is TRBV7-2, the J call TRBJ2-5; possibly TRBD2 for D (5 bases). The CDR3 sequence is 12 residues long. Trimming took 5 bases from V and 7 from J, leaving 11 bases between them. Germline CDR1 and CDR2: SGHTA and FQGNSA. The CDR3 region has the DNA TGTGCCAGCAGCCCCTACGAGGGGACCCAGTACTTC. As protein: CASSPYEGTQYF.

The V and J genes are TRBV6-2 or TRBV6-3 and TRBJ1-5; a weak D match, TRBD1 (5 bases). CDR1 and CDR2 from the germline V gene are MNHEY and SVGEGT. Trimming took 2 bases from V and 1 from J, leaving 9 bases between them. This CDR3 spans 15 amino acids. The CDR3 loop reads CASSYGWGSNQPQHF. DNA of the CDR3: TGTGCCAGCAGTTACGGGTGGGGCAGCAATCAGCCCCAGCATTTT.

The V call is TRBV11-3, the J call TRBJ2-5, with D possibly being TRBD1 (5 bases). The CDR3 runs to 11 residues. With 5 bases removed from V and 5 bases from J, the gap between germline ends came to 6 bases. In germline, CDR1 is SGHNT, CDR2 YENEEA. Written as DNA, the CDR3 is TGTGCCAGCAGCGCAGGGGAGACCCAGTACTTC. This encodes CASSAGETQYF. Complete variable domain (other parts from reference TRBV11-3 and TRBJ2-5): EAGVVQSPRYKIIEKKQPVAFWCNPISGHNTLYWYLQNLGQGPELLIRYENEEAVDDSQLPKDRFSAERLKGVDSTLKIQPAELGDSAVYLCASSAGETQYFGPGTRLLVL.

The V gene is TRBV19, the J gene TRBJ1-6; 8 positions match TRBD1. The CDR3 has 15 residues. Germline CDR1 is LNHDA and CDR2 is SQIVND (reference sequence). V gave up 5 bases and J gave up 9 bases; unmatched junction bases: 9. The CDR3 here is CASSRLDREGSPLHF. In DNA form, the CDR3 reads TGTGCCAGTAGTCGACTGGACAGGGAAGGTTCACCCCTCCACTTT.

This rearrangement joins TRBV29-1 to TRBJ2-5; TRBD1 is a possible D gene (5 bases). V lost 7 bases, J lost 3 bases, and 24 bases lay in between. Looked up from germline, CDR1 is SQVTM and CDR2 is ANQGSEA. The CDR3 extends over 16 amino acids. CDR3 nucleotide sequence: TGCAGCGGGGGCCCCCCCGTTATGACAGCCGAAGAGACCCAGTACTTC. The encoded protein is CSGGPPVMTAEETQYF.

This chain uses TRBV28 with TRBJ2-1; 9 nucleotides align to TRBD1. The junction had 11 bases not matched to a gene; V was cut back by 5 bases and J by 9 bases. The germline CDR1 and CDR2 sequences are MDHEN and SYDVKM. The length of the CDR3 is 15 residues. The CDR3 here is CASSRTGQGTGEQFF. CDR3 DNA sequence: TGTGCCAGCAGTCGAACAGGACAGGGGACAGGTGAGCAGTTCTTC.

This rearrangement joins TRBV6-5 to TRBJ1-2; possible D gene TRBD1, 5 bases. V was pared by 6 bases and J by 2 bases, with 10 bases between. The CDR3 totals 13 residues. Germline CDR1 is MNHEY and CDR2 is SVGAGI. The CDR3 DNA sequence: TGTGCCAGCAGCTGGGACTCCAACTATGGCTACACCTTC. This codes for CASSWDSNYGYTF.

The CDR3 DNA reads as TGTGCCAGCAGCGCCACACTAGCGGGGGAGCAGTTCTTC. Its protein product is CASSATLAGEQFF. V usage is TRBV9 and J usage is TRBJ2-1; 10 bases line up with TRBD2. The V segment lost 3 bases and the J segment 10 bases; nucleotides outside the gene matches: 4. The V gene's germline CDR1 is SGDLS and CDR2 YYNGEE. The CDR3 is 13 residues long.

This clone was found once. The CDR3 coding sequence is TGTGCCAGCAGTAGGCGACGGGACAACCAAGAGACCCAGTACTTC. Residues: CASSRRRDNQETQYF. V and J are TRBV28 and TRBJ2-5, with D possibly being TRBD1 (6 bases). Trimming left V 5 bases short and J 0 bases short, with 13 bases between. This CDR3 contains 15 residues. Germline V CDR1 and CDR2: MDHEN, SYDVKM.

For the CDR3, the DNA is TGTGCCAGCAGCCCACGGGGGACCGGGGAGCTGTTTTTT. This sequence encodes CASSPRGTGELFF. The rearrangement uses TRBV7-9 and TRBJ2-2; the D gene is possibly TRBD2 (6 bases). This CDR3 has 13 amino acids. Germline V CDR1 and CDR2: SEHNR, FQNEAQ (reference sequence). The V end lost 5 bases, the J end lost 5 bases, and 9 bases lay between the germline ends.

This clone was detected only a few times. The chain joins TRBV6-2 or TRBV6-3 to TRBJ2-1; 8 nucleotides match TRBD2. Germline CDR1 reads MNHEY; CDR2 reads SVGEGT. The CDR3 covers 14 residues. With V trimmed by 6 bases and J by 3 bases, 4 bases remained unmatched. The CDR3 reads CASSPAGDYNEQFF. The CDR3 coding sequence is TGTGCCAGCAGCCCAGCGGGGGACTACAATGAGCAGTTCTTC.